In its sample, the clone carrying this TCR beta chain was seen many times. As yet, its antigen is unknown. The data derive from a study of CD8 T cells in ankylosing spondylitis. MiXCR, run by TCRdb on the 5' RACE reads, gives a single entry per CDR3 protein. The sample carries roughly 250,000 distinct CDR3 sequences, roughly a tenth recorded once. General observations from the study: Within ankylosing spondylitis blood, a TCR beta motif made up of eight or nine highly homologous variants appeared to be characteristic. In ankylosing spondylitis patients, matched synovial fluid reportedly showed significant enrichment of disease-linked clones.

V shed 0 bases and J shed 1 base, with 13 bases lying between them. This CDR3 comprises 17 residues. Germline assignment: CDR1 SGHRS and CDR2 YFSETQ. The TCR sequence derives from a male donor with ankylosing spondylitis or in good health (not recorded which). Sequences were obtained from blood, either unsorted or a sorted T cell fraction (not recorded which). This rearrangement joins TRBV5-1 to TRBJ2-2; perhaps D is TRBD1 or TRBD2 (5 bases each). The CDR3: CASSLEGTLLNTGELFF. CDR3 in DNA: TGCGCCAGCAGCTTGGAAGGGACCTTATTGAACACCGGGGAGCTGTTTTTT.